This TCR beta chain was retrieved from a study of blood T cells in healthy people across ages. This CDR3 is 14 amino acids long. V gave up 5 bases and J gave up 6 bases, with 11 bases separating them. Germline CDR1 LGHDT, CDR2 YNNKEL (reference sequence). Through a sample-barcoded 5' primer and a J-beta primer mix, a second PCR was run for roughly 6 to 12 cycles. MiXCR was run by TCRdb on the 5' RACE reads, yielding one entry per CDR3 protein. The sample gives approximately 780,000 distinct CDR3 sequences, under 30% of which show up once; about 3% is in the top ten. This sample also belongs to another study, concerning T cells of mothers and their children.

Sequencing was done on a sample of blood. This clonotype originated in a boy between 10 and 17 years old in good health. The rearrangement links TRBV3-1 to TRBJ1-6; D uncertain. CDR3 nucleotide sequence: TGTGCCAGCAGCTTCGATAAGCTTAATTCACCCCTCCACTTT. Protein: CASSFDKLNSPLHF.